These 29 T cell receptor beta chains were sequenced from one sample in a study of OX40 agonist ivuxolimab in advanced cancers. Clones were read by immunoSEQ multiplex PCR, and TCRdb kept only the in-frame ones, dropping some. In the table there are around 45,000 clones, approximately 89% of which are singletons. The input for sequencing was CD4+ or CD8+ T cells sorted from blood, taken in a trial of the OX40 agonist ivuxolimab. The receptors derive from an adult with an advanced solid tumor such as melanoma, head and neck, liver or kidney cancer.

The J gene is TRBJ2-1, the V gene TRBV15; 8 bases line up with TRBD2. The CDR3 has 17 amino acids. CDR1 LNHNV and CDR2 YYDKDF come from the germline V gene (reference sequence). V was clipped by 3 bases and J by 6 bases; unmatched bases: 13. The DNA for the CDR3 is TGTGCCACCAGCAGCCTCTCCGGGACTAGGAGTCCCAATGAGCAGTTCTTC. Protein sequence: CATSSLSGTRSPNEQFF.

The gene calls are TRBV6-1 and TRBJ1-2; 7 bases are shared with TRBD1. The CDR3 totals 14 residues. The J segment lost 2 bases and the V segment lost 7 bases, leaving 7 bases of the junction unmatched. The V gene's germline CDR1 is MNHNS and CDR2 SASEGT. In DNA form, the CDR3 reads TGTGCCAGCAACAGCCGGGACAGCAACTATGGCTACACCTTC. Its translation: CASNSRDSNYGYTF.

This chain joins TRBV7-9 and TRBJ2-7; D perhaps matches TRBD1 (6 bases). With 5 bases removed from V and 5 bases from J, the gap between germline ends came to 16 bases. The CDR3 has 14 residues. Germline CDR1 reads SEHNR; CDR2 reads FQNEAQ (reference sequence). The CDR3 DNA is TGTGCCAGCAGCCTGGACAGACCTTACGACGAGCAGTACTTC. Translated: CASSLDRPYDEQYF.

The chain is built from TRBV4-3 and TRBJ2-7; 9 bases fit TRBD2. V gave up 3 bases and J gave up 2 bases; unmatched junction bases: 5. The CDR3 runs 15 residues. CDR1 and CDR2 (germline): LGHNA, YSLEER. CDR3 amino acids: CASSHQAGGPYEQYF. The CDR3, as DNA: TGCGCCAGCAGCCACCAAGCGGGAGGCCCCTACGAGCAGTACTTC.

The V and J genes are TRBV7-3 and TRBJ2-7; TRBD2 matches at 9 bases. Per germline, CDR1 SGHTA and CDR2 FQGTGA. V gave up 2 bases and J gave up 1 base; unmatched junction bases: 3. The CDR3 runs 15 residues. The CDR3 bases are TGTGCCAGCAGCTTAGCGGGAGGGCCGTCCTACGAGCAGTACTTC. This sequence encodes CASSLAGGPSYEQYF.

The chain joins TRBV5-4 to TRBJ2-4; D not resolved. The germline V and J ends were trimmed by 5 bases and 9 bases, with 21 bases remaining between them. The CDR3 is 15 amino acids. In germline, CDR1 is SGHNT, CDR2 YYREEE (reference sequence). For the CDR3, the DNA is TGTGCCAGCAGTATTGAAGCTAGGACCAAGGGCATTCAGTACTTC. Translation gives CASSIEARTKGIQYF.

The chain joins TRBV11-2 to TRBJ1-2; D is possibly TRBD1 (5 bases). The CDR3 sequence is 15 residues long. V lost 5 bases to trimming and J lost 0 bases, with 13 bases between them. Germline V CDR1 and CDR2: SGHAT, FQNNGV. The DNA for the CDR3 is TGTGCCAGCAGCGATCCGAGGGGAGCTAACTATGGCTACACCTTC. Its protein is CASSDPRGANYGYTF.

The rearrangement links TRBV11-2 to TRBJ2-5; 8 bases line up with TRBD2. This CDR3 region has 16 residues. With V trimmed by 1 base and J by 4 bases, 8 bases remained unmatched. Per the germline V gene, CDR1 is SGHAT and CDR2 is FQNNGV. CDR3 nucleotides: TGTGCCAGCAGCTTAGTTAGTAGCGGGGTTGGAGAGACCCAGTACTTC. This gives the protein CASSLVSSGVGETQYF.

J is TRBJ2-7 and V is TRBV27; tentatively, D is TRBD2 (6 bases). The CDR3 extends over 13 amino acids. The V end was cut by 2 bases, the J end by 2 bases, with 7 bases between. Germline V CDR1 and CDR2: MNHEY, SMNVEV (reference sequence). The CDR3 spells CASSLGTPYEQYF. The CDR3 nucleotides are TGTGCCAGCAGTTTAGGGACTCCCTACGAGCAGTACTTC.

The rearrangement uses TRBV11-2 and TRBJ2-3, with 10 bases fitting TRBD2. CDR1 SGHAT and CDR2 FQNNGV come from the germline V gene. Germline trimming cut 5 bases from V and 2 bases from J; bases unmatched to any gene: 7. The CDR3 spans 16 residues. The CDR3 reads CASSPGTSASTDTQYF. CDR3 nucleotides: TGTGCCAGCAGCCCGGGGACTAGCGCCTCCACAGATACGCAGTATTTT.

V is TRBV4-3 and J is TRBJ1-1; the D gene is possibly TRBD1 (5 bases). Germline assignment: CDR1 LGHNA and CDR2 YSLEER. The CDR3 is 13 amino acids. V dropped 3 bases and J dropped 1 base, with 6 bases sitting between them. CDR3 coding DNA: TGCGCCAGCAGCCACGGACAGAACACTGAAGCTTTCTTT. Translation gives CASSHGQNTEAFF.

In its sample, this clone was seen a few times. V usage is TRBV29-1 and J usage is TRBJ2-7; TRBD2 aligns across 9 bases. The CDR3 loop spans 15 amino acids. Germline CDR1 and CDR2: SQVTM and ANQGSEA. Germline trimming cut 1 base from V and 0 bases from J; bases unmatched to any gene: 4. CDR3 loop: CSVEGGSGSSYEQYF. The CDR3 DNA sequence: TGCAGCGTTGAAGGGGGTAGCGGGAGCTCCTACGAGCAGTACTTC.

In this sample, this clone turned up once. The rearrangement links TRBV5-8 to TRBJ2-5; TRBD2 is a possible D gene (5 bases). The V gene lost 0 bases and the J gene lost 9 bases, with 6 bases spanning the gap. Looked up from germline, CDR1 is SGHTS and CDR2 is YDEGEE. This CDR3 has 11 amino acids. Written as DNA, the CDR3 is TGTGCCAGCAGCTTGGAGGGAGCCCAGTACTTC. Protein sequence: CASSLEGAQYF.

This clone appeared a few times. The V call is TRBV5-1, the J call TRBJ1-1; no clear D. V lost 8 bases and J lost 2, with 22 bases in between. Germline V CDR1 and CDR2: SGHRS, YFSETQ. The CDR3 length is 16 residues. CDR3 in DNA: TGCGCCAGTAAAGCCGGTCGTTCTGGGTTAAACACTGAAGCTTTCTTT. It specifies CASKAGRSGLNTEAFF. The whole variable domain, filled in from reference TRBV5-1 and TRBJ1-1, reads KAGVTQTPRYLIKTRGQQVTLSCSPISGHRSVSWYQQTPGQGLQFLFEYFSETQRNKGNFPGRFSGRQFSNSRSEMNVSTLELGDSALYLCASKAGRSGLNTEAFFGQGTRLTVV.

The rearrangement links TRBV11-3 to TRBJ1-4; the D is unclear. The CDR3 has 17 residues. The ends were cut back, 4 bases at V and 4 bases at J, with 19 bases in the middle. Germline CDR1 reads SGHNT; CDR2 reads YENEEA. CDR3 sequence (DNA): TGTGCCAGCAGCTCGACCGAAGATGGACTGCTTAATGAAAAACTGTTTTTT. This codes for CASSSTEDGLLNEKLFF.

On this clone: The sample holds other DNA sequences that translate to the same CDR3. In nucleotides, the CDR3 is TGCAGCGTTGTAAGGACAGGGGAGAACTATGGCTACACCTTC. It yields the protein CSVVRTGENYGYTF. This chain uses TRBV29-1 with TRBJ1-2, with 9 positions matching TRBD1. CDR3 size: 14 residues. The germline V gene has CDR1 SQVTM and CDR2 ANQGSEA. J was trimmed by 2 bases and V by 4 bases; bases with no gene match: 5.

The chain recombines TRBV5-6 with TRBJ2-7, with no clear D. In germline, CDR1 is SGHDT, CDR2 YYEEEE. The germline V and J ends were trimmed by 0 bases and 2 bases, with 9 bases remaining between them. The CDR3 consists of 14 residues. CDR3 bases: TGTGCCAGCAGCTTGGGCAGGTTGACCTACGAGCAGTACGTC. Translating it yields CASSLGRLTYEQYV.

This clone was counted once. The chain carries TRBV6-5 and TRBJ1-1; TRBD1 aligns across 7 bases. The CDR3 sequence is 13 residues long. V dropped 5 bases and J dropped 4; count of bases not matched to a gene: 4. Germline V gives CDR1 MNHEY, CDR2 SVGAGI. CDR3 nucleotides: TGTGCCAGCAGTCCCGGACAGGTCACTGAAGCTTTCTTT. Residues: CASSPGQVTEAFF.

CDR3 nucleotide sequence: TGCGCCAGCAGCTTCCGGGACAGGGGTTTCTTCAATGAGCAGTTCTTC. Translation: CASSFRDRGFFNEQFF. The V call is TRBV4-1, the J call TRBJ2-1, with 10 bases that match TRBD1. Per germline, CDR1 MGHRA and CDR2 YSYEKL. V lost 5 bases to trimming and J lost 6 bases; unmatched junction nucleotides: 10. This CDR3 contains 16 residues.

The gene calls are TRBV14 and TRBJ1-2; D not resolved. CDR1 and CDR2 (germline): SGHDN, FVKESK. This CDR3 is built from 13 residues. Between the trimmed V and J ends, which lost 3 bases and 4 bases, there was a span of 9 bases. CDR3 sequence (DNA): TGTGCCAGCAGCCATCGGAATTTCTATGGCTACACCTTC. This translates into CASSHRNFYGYTF.

This rearrangement joins TRBV19 to TRBJ2-2; D is undetermined. This CDR3 comprises 14 residues. The germline CDR1 and CDR2 sequences are LNHDA and SQIVND (reference sequence). V lost 5 bases and J lost 0, with 7 bases in between. The CDR3 DNA reads as TGTGCCAGTAGTCGGCAGACGAACACCGGGGAGCTGTTTTTT. It specifies CASSRQTNTGELFF.

A single count supports this clone. The gene calls are TRBV29-1 and TRBJ1-2; D might be TRBD1 (6 bases). The V end was cut by 5 bases, the J end by 10 bases, with 20 bases between. CDR3 size: 13 residues. Germline CDR1 and CDR2: SQVTM and ANQGSEA. CDR3 amino acids: CSVSPTGSLAYTF. The CDR3 nucleotides are TGCAGCGTTTCCCCGACAGGTAGCCTGGCCTACACCTTC.

V is TRBV4-1 and J is TRBJ1-2; the match to TRBD1 covers 9 bases. Germline CDR1 reads MGHRA; CDR2 reads YSYEKL. The CDR3 is made up of 18 amino acids. J was trimmed by 2 bases and V by 0 bases; bases with no gene match: 10. CDR3 sequence (DNA): TGCGCCAGCAGCCAAGATATCCAGCGTGGACAGGGGAACTATGGCTACACCTTC. Its protein is CASSQDIQRGQGNYGYTF.

This clone has just one count. The chain recombines TRBV7-8 with TRBJ2-7; tentatively, D is TRBD2 (7 bases). The CDR3 is made up of 16 amino acids. V was clipped by 2 bases and J by 4 bases, with 18 bases between them. Germline V CDR1 and CDR2: SGHVS, FQNEAQ. The CDR3 protein is CASSLSGRGLGYEQYV. Written as DNA, the CDR3 is TGTGCCAGCAGCTTATCGGGGCGGGGGCTCGGTTACGAGCAGTACGTC.

This sequence joins TRBV5-6 and TRBJ1-1; D unresolved. V dropped 0 bases and J dropped 0 bases, with 9 bases sitting between them. This CDR3 spans 15 amino acids. Germline V gene sequence: CDR1 SGHDT, CDR2 YYEEEE. The CDR3 DNA reads TGTGCCAGCAGCTTGGAGGCTCAGATGAACACTGAAGCTTTCTTT. Its protein is CASSLEAQMNTEAFF. Combining the CDR3 with reference TRBV5-6 and TRBJ1-1 gives the whole variable domain DAGVTQSPTHLIKTRGQQVTLRCSPKSGHDTVSWYQQALGQGPQFIFQYYEEEERQRGNFPDRFSGHQFPNYSSELNVNALLLGDSALYLCASSLEAQMNTEAFFGQGTRLTVV.

The J gene is TRBJ2-7, the V gene TRBV11-2, with D possibly being TRBD1 (6 bases). Germline V gene lookup returns CDR1 SGHAT and CDR2 FQNNGV. V lost 5 bases and J 2 bases, leaving 19 bases between the germline ends. CDR3 size: 16 residues. The chain's CDR3 is CASSDPGHPSPYEQYF. In DNA, the CDR3 is TGTGCCAGCAGCGACCCGGGACACCCCTCGCCCTACGAGCAGTACTTC.

The genes are TRBV15 and TRBJ1-4, with TRBD1 matching over 8 bases. CDR1 and CDR2 (germline): LNHNV, YYDKDF (reference sequence). The CDR3 has 15 amino acids. V was pared by 4 bases and J by 3 bases, with 4 bases of the junction left unmatched. In DNA form, the CDR3 reads TGTGCCACCAGCACCGACAGGGGACCTAATGAAAAACTGTTTTTT. Translating it yields CATSTDRGPNEKLFF.

V is TRBV5-4 and J is TRBJ1-1; no clear D gene. In germline, CDR1 is SGHNT, CDR2 YYREEE (reference sequence). The CDR3 sequence is 13 residues long. Between the trimmed V and J ends, which lost 2 bases and 3 bases, there was a span of 8 bases. CDR3 DNA sequence: TGTGCCAGCAGCTTTTGGGAGGACACTGAAGCTTTCTTT. Amino acids: CASSFWEDTEAFF. Supplemented by reference TRBV5-4 and TRBJ1-1, the full variable domain reads ETGVTQSPTHLIKTRGQQVTLRCSSQSGHNTVSWYQQALGQGPQFIFQYYREEENGRGNFPPRFSGLQFPNYSSELNVNALELDDSALYLCASSFWEDTEAFFGQGTRLTVV.

CDR3 coding DNA: TGTGCCAGCTCGAAGCCCGGACAGGGCGGTGAAAAACTGTTTTTT. Protein: CASSKPGQGGEKLFF. V gene TRBV18 combines with J gene TRBJ1-4; 8 nucleotides match TRBD1. CDR3 length: 15 residues. The trim removed 6 bases at V and 7 bases at J, leaving 10 bases unmatched. Per germline, CDR1 KGHSH and CDR2 LQKENI.